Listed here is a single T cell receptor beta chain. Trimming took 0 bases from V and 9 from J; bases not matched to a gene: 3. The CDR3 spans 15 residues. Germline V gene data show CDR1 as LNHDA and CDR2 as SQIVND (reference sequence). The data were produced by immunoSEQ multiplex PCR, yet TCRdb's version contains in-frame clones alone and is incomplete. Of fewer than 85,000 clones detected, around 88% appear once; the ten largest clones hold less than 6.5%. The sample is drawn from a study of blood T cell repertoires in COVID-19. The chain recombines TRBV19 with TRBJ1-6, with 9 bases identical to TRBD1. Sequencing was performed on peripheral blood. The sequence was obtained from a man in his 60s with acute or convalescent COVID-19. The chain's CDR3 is CASSIEGTGSSPLHF. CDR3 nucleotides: TGTGCCAGTAGTATAGAGGGGACAGGGAGTTCACCCCTCCACTTT. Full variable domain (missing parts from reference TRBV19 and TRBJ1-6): DGGITQSPKYLFRKEGQNVTLSCEQNLNHDAMYWYRQDPGQGLRLIYYSQIVNDFQKGDIAEGYSVSREKKESFPLTVTSAQKNPTAFYLCASSIEGTGSSPLHFGNGTRLTVT.